This TCR beta chain was observed in a study of CD8 T cell repertoires and HIV-1 epitope variants. Study details: T cells were stimulated with Twenty-five Gag and Nef peptides separately. The baseline condition was 1M T cells left uncultured. Whole-study results and caveats: Eight or nine TCR beta clonotypes were antigen-specific, more than 5 apparently recognizing autologous or escape variants.

TCRdb's copy holds only in-frame clones and misses some; the assay was immunoSEQ multiplex PCR. The data contain 7,300 or so clones, about 64% of them seen just once; the ten biggest clones take up 35% to 50%. With respect to this clone: Its antigen remains unknown.

This CDR3 has 15 amino acids. With 1 base removed from V and 1 base from J, the gap between germline ends came to 11 bases. From germline, CDR1 is SGHTA and CDR2 FQGNSA. The sample consisted of cultured CD8+ T cells derived from PBMCs. The receptor was derived from a male donor with HIV. The chain links TRBV7-2 to TRBJ2-7; the D gene is possibly TRBD1 (6 bases). The CDR3 DNA follows: TGTGCCAGCAGCTTAGAGGGGGACCCTTCCTACGAGCAGTACTTC. Its translation is CASSLEGDPSYEQYF.